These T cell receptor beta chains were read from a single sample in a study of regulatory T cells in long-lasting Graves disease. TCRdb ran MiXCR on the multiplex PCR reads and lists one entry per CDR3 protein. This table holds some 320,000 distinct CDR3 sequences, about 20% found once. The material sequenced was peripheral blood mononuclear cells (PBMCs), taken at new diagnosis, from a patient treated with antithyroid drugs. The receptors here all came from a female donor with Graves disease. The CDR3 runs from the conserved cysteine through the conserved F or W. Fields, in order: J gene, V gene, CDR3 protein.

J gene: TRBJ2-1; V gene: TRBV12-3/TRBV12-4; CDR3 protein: CASSSRLAGGPEQFF
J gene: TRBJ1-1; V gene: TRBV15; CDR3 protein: CATSDRTLDTEAFF
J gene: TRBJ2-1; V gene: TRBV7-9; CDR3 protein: CASSPLQNLAGETVGQFF
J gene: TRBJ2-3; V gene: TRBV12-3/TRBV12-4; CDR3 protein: CASSPGTSGRSTDTQYF
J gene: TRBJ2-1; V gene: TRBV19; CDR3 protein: CASKRELAGYNEQFF
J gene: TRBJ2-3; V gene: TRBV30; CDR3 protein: CAWSATPRDTQYF
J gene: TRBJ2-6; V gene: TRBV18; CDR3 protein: CASSPLGSSGANVLTF
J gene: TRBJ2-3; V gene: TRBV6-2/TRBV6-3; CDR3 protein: CASERHSADTQYF
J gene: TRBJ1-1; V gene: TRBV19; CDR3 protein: CASSLTGSTEAFF
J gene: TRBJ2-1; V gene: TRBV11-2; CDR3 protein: CASSNPGLAVGDEQFF
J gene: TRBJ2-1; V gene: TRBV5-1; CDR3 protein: CASSELAGGSNEQFF
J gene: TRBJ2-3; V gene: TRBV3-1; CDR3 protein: CASSHHRGTDTQYF
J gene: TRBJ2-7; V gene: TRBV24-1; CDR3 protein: CATSDPRTESYEQYF
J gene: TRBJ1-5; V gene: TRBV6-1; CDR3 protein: CASSTDREAQPQHF
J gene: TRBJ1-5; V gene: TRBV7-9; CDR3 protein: CASSLGRTGSNQPQHF
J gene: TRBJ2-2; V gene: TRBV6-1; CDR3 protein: CASRPPGRRNTGELFF
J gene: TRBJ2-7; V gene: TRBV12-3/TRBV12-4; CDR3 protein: CASSHLGAYEQYF